This T cell receptor (beta chain) is drawn from a study of shared T cell receptors in the human thymus. The germline V gene has CDR1 MDHEN and CDR2 SYDVKM. This CDR3 contains 10 residues. Notes on this clone: One end of the junction fails to match germline, which may point to a read error.

The data were produced by immunoSEQ multiplex PCR, yet TCRdb's version contains in-frame clones alone and is incomplete. The sample records hundreds of thousands of clones, about 95% being singletons. This clonotype was obtained from a human donor. Sequenced material: thymocytes. V and J are TRBV28 and TRBJ1-1, with 8 positions matching TRBD1. Here the CDR3 DNA reads TGTGCCAGCAGTTTATTGGACAGGGTATTT. Amino acids: CASSLLDRVF. Looking up the rest from reference TRBV28 and TRBJ1-1 gives the full variable domain: DVKVTQSSRYLVKRTGEKVFLECVQDMDHENMFWYRQDPGLGLRLIYFSYDVKMKEKGDIPEGYSVSREKKERFSLILESASTNQTSMYLCASSLLDRVFGQGTRLTVV.